This T cell receptor beta chain was recorded in a study of CD8+ T cells in alopecia areata. Study details: Treated patients swallowed 5 to 10 mg of oral tofacitinib twice daily. Patients took tofacitinib for 6 to 18 months, followed by 6 drug-free months. Study-wide results and limits: Alphabeta T cells residing in normal skin are also sequenced in scalp samples. Relative to normal scalp, lesional scalp, especially alopecia totalis/universalis, showed higher clonality.

Sequencing relied on a cDNA template that was reverse transcribed from extracted RNA. Measured with immunoSEQ multiplex PCR; TCRdb has only the in-frame clones, and not every one. The table records 100,000 to 150,000 clones, approximately 49% of them present only once. This clone turned up a few times. As yet, its antigen is unknown. The length of the CDR3 is 17 residues. Per germline, CDR1 SQVTM and CDR2 ANQGSEA. The V end was cut by 0 bases, the J end by 0 bases, with 18 bases between. The sample was CD8+ T cells sorted from blood, taken at week 0. The rearrangement uses TRBV29-1 and TRBJ2-7; D remains unclear. This receptor was identified in a human donor with alopecia areata. The CDR3 sequence is CSVEDPSQDPGSYEQYF. For the CDR3, the DNA is TGCAGCGTTGAAGATCCCTCCCAGGACCCCGGCTCCTACGAGCAGTACTTC.